What follows are 25 T cell receptor beta chains derived from one specimen sequenced in a study of blood T cell repertoires in COVID-19. Only in-frame clones appear in the TCRdb table, and some are missing; sequencing was by immunoSEQ multiplex PCR. Of 250,000 to 350,000 clones listed, 70% to 90% are singletons. Sequencing was done on a sample of peripheral blood. These receptors all stem from a woman between 50 and 59 years old who had recovered from COVID-19.

The chain employs TRBV7-2 and TRBJ2-2, with D maybe TRBD1 (5 bases). CDR3 length: 16 residues. With 11 bases removed from V and 6 bases from J, the gap between germline ends came to 25 bases. CDR1 SGHTA and CDR2 FQGNSA come from the germline V gene. In DNA, the CDR3 is TGTGCCGTCATGGTGGCAGGGTCCTTGTCGGCCGGGGAGCTGTTTTTT. Protein sequence: CAVMVAGSLSAGELFF.

The chain uses TRBV3-1 (or the pseudogene TRBV3-2) and TRBJ2-3; D possibly corresponds to TRBD1 (6 bases). Trimming left V 2 bases short and J 4 bases short, with 7 bases between. There are 13 residues in the CDR3. Germline CDR1 LGHDT, CDR2 YNNKEL (reference sequence). As DNA, the CDR3 is TGTGCCAGCAGCCAAACAGGGTCAGATACGCAGTATTTT. Residues: CASSQTGSDTQYF.

The chain joins TRBV5-1 to TRBJ2-3; 9 bases align to TRBD2. Losses at the gene ends were 4 bases for V and 5 bases for J; bases not matched to a gene: 14. The CDR3 has 17 amino acids. In germline, CDR1 is SGHRS, CDR2 YFSETQ. CDR3 in DNA: TGCGCCAGCAGCCTGAGACTAGCGGAAAACGGGGAAGATACGCAGTATTTT. It yields the protein CASSLRLAENGEDTQYF.

J is TRBJ1-2 and V is TRBV20-1; D is unresolved. Trimming took off 3 bases at V and 2 bases at J, with 4 bases between the two ends. The germline CDR1 and CDR2 sequences are DFQATT and SNEGSKA (reference sequence). The CDR3 length is 11 residues. The CDR3 bases are TGCAGTGCTAGCAGGAACTATGGCTACACCTTC. Its protein product is CSASRNYGYTF.

The J gene is TRBJ2-5, the V gene TRBV29-1; 13 bases align to TRBD2. Germline loops: CDR1 SQVTM, CDR2 ANQGSEA. The V gene end was trimmed by 3 bases and the J gene end by 5 bases; junction bases not matched to a gene: 3. This CDR3 region has 14 residues. The DNA of the CDR3 is TGCAGCGTTGAGGGACTAGCGGGAATGGAGACCCAGTACTTC. Translated, it gives CSVEGLAGMETQYF.

V and J are TRBV14 and TRBJ2-3; a weak D match, TRBD1 (5 bases). Germline V gives CDR1 SGHDN, CDR2 FVKESK. The CDR3 is 15 residues long. V gave up 4 bases and J gave up 1 base, with 12 bases separating them. CDR3 bases: TGTGCCAGCAGCCGAGCAGGGTCCGGCACAGATACGCAGTATTTT. It yields the protein CASSRAGSGTDTQYF.

The rearrangement uses TRBV24-1 and TRBJ2-7; D remains ambiguous. The length of the CDR3 is 12 residues. Trimming pared 4 bases from V and 3 bases from J, leaving 6 bases between. The V gene's germline CDR1 is KGHDR and CDR2 SFDVKD. CDR3 in amino acids: CATSEGDYEQYF. In DNA, the CDR3 is TGTGCCACCAGTGAAGGAGACTACGAGCAGTACTTC.

This chain uses TRBV11-2 with TRBJ1-4, with 9 positions matching TRBD1. Trimming took 5 bases from V and 13 from J; bases not matched to a gene: 14. The V gene's germline CDR1 is SGHAT and CDR2 FQNNGV. The CDR3 runs 15 residues. The CDR3 spells CASSRAGTGTSRLFF. CDR3 in DNA: TGTGCCAGCAGCCGAGCCGGGACAGGGACTTCGCGACTGTTTTTT.

The chain employs TRBV5-1 and TRBJ1-2; D might be TRBD1 (5 bases). V was pared by 0 bases and J by 4 bases, with 16 bases between. This CDR3 region has 16 residues. Per germline, CDR1 SGHRS and CDR2 YFSETQ. Here the CDR3 DNA reads TGCGCCAGCAGCTTGGCCTCGGGGCGGGGGGGCTATGGCTACACCTTC. Amino acids: CASSLASGRGGYGYTF.

The V call is TRBV4-1, the J call TRBJ2-1; the D gene is possibly TRBD1 (6 bases). Trimming pared 2 bases from V and 8 bases from J, leaving 19 bases between. In germline, CDR1 is MGHRA, CDR2 YSYEKL. The CDR3 contains 16 residues. The CDR3 loop reads CASSQYPGTPSHEQFF. The CDR3 nucleotides read TGCGCCAGCAGCCAATACCCCGGGACACCTAGCCATGAGCAGTTCTTC.

The count of this clone is one. The chain carries TRBV19 and TRBJ2-7; 9 nucleotides align to TRBD1. Unmatched junction bases numbered 4, after V lost 6 bases and J lost 4 bases. This CDR3 contains 13 residues. The V gene's germline CDR1 is LNHDA and CDR2 SQIVND (reference sequence). CDR3 sequence reads: CASRRTGEYEQYF. The CDR3 DNA sequence: TGTGCCAGTAGACGGACAGGGGAATACGAGCAGTACTTC. The variable domain in full, with the rest retrieved from reference TRBV19 and TRBJ2-7, is DGGITQSPKYLFRKEGQNVTLSCEQNLNHDAMYWYRQDPGQGLRLIYYSQIVNDFQKGDIAEGYSVSREKKESFPLTVTSAQKNPTAFYLCASRRTGEYEQYFGPGTRLTVT.

Written as DNA, the CDR3 is TGTGCCAGCAGCTTAGGGGTAGCGGGGATGTTGACAGATACGCAGTATTTT. As protein: CASSLGVAGMLTDTQYF. The genes are TRBV11-3 and TRBJ2-3; 8 nucleotides line up with TRBD2. The CDR3 runs 17 residues. Germline V lookup: CDR1 SGHNT, CDR2 YENEEA. The V segment lost 1 base and the J segment 3 bases; nucleotides outside the gene matches: 9.

The V gene is TRBV19, the J gene TRBJ1-1; TRBD1 aligns across 7 bases. The trim removed 5 bases at V and 2 bases at J, leaving 8 bases unmatched. Germline V gene sequence: CDR1 LNHDA, CDR2 SQIVND (reference sequence). This CDR3 has 15 amino acids. The DNA for the CDR3 is TGTGCCAGTAGTCTTCCACAGGGGAGAAACACTGAAGCTTTCTTT. It encodes CASSLPQGRNTEAFF.

This clone turned up a few times. V is TRBV6-2 or TRBV6-3 and J is TRBJ1-2; D is unclear. This CDR3 region has 13 residues. Germline CDR1 reads MNHEY; CDR2 reads SVGEGT. The germline V and J ends were trimmed by 2 bases and 2 bases, with 6 bases remaining between them. CDR3 sequence reads: CASSYVRNYGYTF. The CDR3 nucleotides are TGTGCCAGCAGTTACGTCCGGAACTATGGCTACACCTTC.

The gene calls are TRBV21-1 and TRBJ1-2; the D call in the table, TRBD1, was not verified against the DNA. TRBV21-1 is a listed pseudogene. The CDR3 contains 14 residues. This CDR3 reads CASSKEVGDYGYTF. Written as DNA, the CDR3 is TGTGCCAGCAGCAAAGAAGTAGGGGACTATGGCTACACCTTC.

The chain links TRBV11-2 to TRBJ2-1; the match to TRBD2 covers 14 bases. The CDR3 spans 19 residues. J gave up 0 bases and V 6 bases, and 10 bases lay outside the gene matches. Germline CDR1 reads SGHAT; CDR2 reads FQNNGV. The CDR3 reads CASRRGLGTSGSSYNEQFF. As DNA, the CDR3 is TGTGCCAGCAGGAGGGGGTTGGGGACTAGCGGGAGCTCCTACAATGAGCAGTTCTTC. The variable domain in full, completed from reference TRBV11-2 and TRBJ2-1, reads EAGVAQSPRYKIIEKRQSVAFWCNPISGHATLYWYQQILGQGPKLLIQFQNNGVVDDSQLPKDRFSAERLKGVDSTLKIQPAKLEDSAVYLCASRRGLGTSGSSYNEQFFGPGTRLTVL.

Notes on this clone: Distinct nucleotide sequences in the sample also encode this CDR3. The V gene is TRBV28, the J gene TRBJ1-3; the D gene is possibly TRBD1 (5 bases). Trimming shortened V by 2 bases and J by 4 bases, and 9 bases separated the two germline ends. There are 14 residues in the CDR3. CDR1 and CDR2 (germline): MDHEN, SYDVKM. The CDR3 reads CASSLGGSGNTIYF. The CDR3 nucleotides are TGTGCCAGCAGTTTAGGGGGGTCAGGAAACACCATATATTTT.

The chain is built from TRBV7-2 and TRBJ1-2; 8 bases are shared with TRBD1. Germline V lookup: CDR1 SGHTA, CDR2 FQGNSA. V was clipped by 1 base and J by 7 bases; unmatched bases: 8. CDR3 size: 15 residues. The CDR3 coding sequence is TGTGCCAGCAGCTTAGATCGGGACAGGAACGTTGGCTACACCTTC. Protein sequence: CASSLDRDRNVGYTF.

CDR3 residues: CASSFARLAGSTDTQYF. The CDR3 DNA follows: TGTGCCAGCAGCTTTGCGAGACTAGCGGGGTCCACAGATACGCAGTATTTT. V gene TRBV7-2 combines with J gene TRBJ2-3, with 11 bases that match TRBD2. V was clipped by 3 bases and J by 2 bases; unmatched bases: 7. Germline CDR1 SGHTA, CDR2 FQGNSA. This CDR3 has 17 amino acids. The full variable domain, its missing parts supplied by reference TRBV7-2 and TRBJ2-3, is GAGVSQSPSNKVTEKGKDVELRCDPISGHTALYWYRQSLGQGLEFLIYFQGNSAPDKSGLPSDRFSAERTGGSVSTLTIQRTQQEDSAVYLCASSFARLAGSTDTQYFGPGTRLTVL.

The chain recombines TRBV3-1 (or the pseudogene TRBV3-2) with TRBJ2-7, with D possibly being TRBD1 (5 bases). CDR1 is LGHDT and CDR2 is YNNKEL in the germline V gene (reference sequence). The length of the CDR3 is 15 residues. V dropped 0 bases and J dropped 2 bases, with 11 bases sitting between them. CDR3 bases: TGTGCCAGCAGCCAAGACTTGGGGCCCCCCTACGAGCAGTACTTC. Protein: CASSQDLGPPYEQYF.

J is TRBJ2-3 and V is TRBV19; 8 positions agree with TRBD1. The CDR3 covers 17 residues. CDR1 LNHDA and CDR2 SQIVND come from the germline V gene (reference sequence). J lost 8 bases, V lost 1 base, and 14 bases had no gene match. In DNA, the CDR3 is TGTGCCAGTAGTATAGCCTCCGGGACAGGCCCCGAGGGTACGCAGTATTTT. The encoded protein is CASSIASGTGPEGTQYF. The variable domain in full, with the rest retrieved from reference TRBV19 and TRBJ2-3, is DGGITQSPKYLFRKEGQNVTLSCEQNLNHDAMYWYRQDPGQGLRLIYYSQIVNDFQKGDIAEGYSVSREKKESFPLTVTSAQKNPTAFYLCASSIASGTGPEGTQYFGPGTRLTVL.

The V gene is TRBV18, the J gene TRBJ1-4; 7 nucleotides match TRBD1. V lost 2 bases and J lost 8; bases outside the gene matches: 5. The CDR3 runs to 14 residues. Germline V gene lookup returns CDR1 KGHSH and CDR2 LQKENI. The CDR3 reads CASSPVEGAEKLFF. The CDR3 nucleotides read TGTGCCAGCTCACCAGTGGAGGGGGCAGAAAAACTGTTTTTT.

This rearrangement joins TRBV4-3 to TRBJ2-7; weak D call: TRBD2 (6 bases). Trimming removed 5 bases from V and 6 bases from J, with 14 bases in between. The CDR3 runs 13 residues. CDR1 is LGHNA, CDR2 YSLEER, per germline. CDR3 protein: CASSKLRGGEQYF. DNA of the CDR3: TGCGCCAGCAGCAAACTAAGGGGAGGCGAGCAGTACTTC.

CDR3 DNA: TGTGCCAGCAGTGTTACTAGCGGGCAAATCCAAGAGACCCAGTACTTC. It yields the protein CASSVTSGQIQETQYF. The chain combines TRBV6-2 or TRBV6-3 with TRBJ2-5; 9 nucleotides agree with TRBD2. J lost 1 base, V lost 5 bases, and 8 bases had no gene match. This CDR3 is 16 amino acids long. In germline, CDR1 is MNHEY, CDR2 SVGEGT.

The rearrangement joins TRBV5-1 to TRBJ1-1; D might be TRBD1 (6 bases). Trimming shortened V by 6 bases and J by 1 base, and 16 bases separated the two germline ends. Germline V gene data show CDR1 as SGHRS and CDR2 as YFSETQ. This CDR3 is 15 amino acids long. DNA of the CDR3: TGCGCCAGCACCGGGACATCCCAGAAGAACACTGAAGCTTTCTTT. Its protein is CASTGTSQKNTEAFF.